These 10 T cell receptor beta chains share one sample of origin, sequenced in a study of T cell clones after liver transplantation. Sequencing was performed with immunoSEQ multiplex PCR; in TCRdb, only in-frame clones are kept and a portion is missing. The repertoire includes some 59,000 clones, approximately 77% of them detected once, and nearly 10% sits in the top ten. The sample consisted of CD4+ T cells from blood, taken at the 22-month timepoint. Source of these receptors: a human patient who received a liver transplant. The graft donor may be the source of some T cells.

The V gene is TRBV6-1, the J gene TRBJ2-1, with a possible D match to TRBD1 (6 bases). Germline V gene sequence: CDR1 MNHNS, CDR2 SASEGT. The CDR3 runs to 15 residues. Trimming took off 5 bases at V and 6 bases at J, with 17 bases between the two ends. CDR3 DNA sequence: TGTGCCAGCAGTTGGACAGCTACGAGGGGCAATGAGCAGTTCTTC. Its protein is CASSWTATRGNEQFF.

The rearrangement joins TRBV5-8 to TRBJ2-3; D unclear. CDR1 is SGHTS and CDR2 is YDEGEE in the germline V gene. V lost 2 bases and J lost 5, with 12 bases in between. This CDR3 has 14 amino acids. The CDR3 protein is CASSFAGWGDTQYF. The CDR3 DNA sequence: TGTGCCAGCAGCTTTGCCGGGTGGGGAGATACGCAGTATTTT. The full variable domain, rest sourced from reference TRBV5-8 and TRBJ2-3, is EAGVTQSPTHLIKTRGQQATLRCSPISGHTSVYWYQQALGLGLQFLLWYDEGEERNRGNFPPRFSGRQFPNYSSELNVNALELEDSALYLCASSFAGWGDTQYFGPGTRLTVL.

CDR3 loop: CASSFIQGVEQYF. The CDR3 DNA follows: TGTGCCAGCAGTTTCATACAGGGGGTCGAGCAGTACTTC. V is TRBV28 and J is TRBJ2-7; 8 bases match TRBD1. The V gene end was trimmed by 3 bases and the J gene end by 6 bases; junction bases not matched to a gene: 4. In germline, CDR1 is MDHEN, CDR2 SYDVKM. This CDR3 is built from 13 residues.

The chain uses TRBV5-6 and TRBJ2-4; D is perhaps TRBD1 or TRBD2 (5 bases each). In germline, CDR1 is SGHDT, CDR2 YYEEEE. This CDR3 is 12 amino acids long. V lost 6 bases and J 6 bases, leaving 10 bases between the germline ends. CDR3 residues: CASTTGLNIQYF. CDR3 coding DNA: TGTGCCAGCACTACGGGGCTAAACATTCAGTACTTC.

The V gene is TRBV6-5, the J gene TRBJ2-7; 9 positions agree with TRBD1. This CDR3 comprises 14 residues. V was pared by 7 bases and J by 3 bases, with 7 bases of the junction left unmatched. The germline V gene encodes CDR1 MNHEY and CDR2 SVGAGI. The CDR3 DNA sequence: TGTGCCAGCATCCCGACAGGGGGAAGCTACGAGCAGTACTTC. This gives the protein CASIPTGGSYEQYF.

This clone was picked up a small number of times. The rearrangement links TRBV7-9 to TRBJ1-2; D is unresolved. The CDR3 length is 12 residues. The V end was cut by 6 bases, the J end by 3 bases, with 8 bases between. The germline V gene has CDR1 SEHNR and CDR2 FQNEAQ (reference sequence). CDR3 bases: TGTGCCAGCAGTTTTGGCTACTATGGCTACACCTTC. Translated: CASSFGYYGYTF.

As regards this clone: This same CDR3 is encoded by further DNA sequences in the sample. The chain is built from TRBV6-1 and TRBJ1-6; unclear D gene. In germline, CDR1 is MNHNS, CDR2 SASEGT. The V end lost 4 bases, the J end lost 5 bases, and 3 bases lay between the germline ends. The CDR3 spans 12 residues. CDR3 amino acids: CASSGDNSPLHF. The DNA of the CDR3 is TGTGCCAGCAGTGGGGATAATTCACCCCTCCACTTT.

The genes are TRBV27 and TRBJ2-5; D perhaps matches TRBD1 (6 bases). The CDR3 has 18 residues. Trimming pared 11 bases from V and 1 base from J, leaving 29 bases between. The germline gives CDR1 MNHEY, CDR2 SMNVEV (reference sequence). CDR3 nucleotide sequence: TGTGCCGCGGGCAGGGGTTGGAATGGTCGAGGGGCCCAAGAGACCCAGTACTTC. This codes for CAAGRGWNGRGAQETQYF.

V is TRBV7-2 and J is TRBJ2-7; D is possibly TRBD2 (7 bases). The ends were cut back, 0 bases at V and 5 bases at J, with 14 bases in the middle. The CDR3 loop spans 15 amino acids. Germline lookup yields CDR1 SGHTA and CDR2 FQGNSA. The CDR3 bases are TGTGCCAGCAGCTTAGCTGGGGGGGCGAGTAACGAGCAGTACTTC. Protein sequence: CASSLAGGASNEQYF.

V usage is TRBV18 and J usage is TRBJ2-3; 9 nucleotides line up with TRBD2. The germline gives CDR1 KGHSH, CDR2 LQKENI. Trimming at V came to 3 bases and at J to 2 bases, leaving 6 bases not matched to a gene. The CDR3 loop spans 16 amino acids. CDR3 loop: CASSPLAGFSTDTQYF. CDR3 sequence (DNA): TGTGCCAGCTCACCTCTAGCGGGGTTTTCCACAGATACGCAGTATTTT.